This T cell receptor (beta chain) was retrieved from a study of T cells in narcolepsy. Assay used: immunoSEQ multiplex PCR; TCRdb lists only in-frame clones, some missing. The sample contains approximately 26,000 clones, roughly 80% of which appear only once. This CDR3 comprises 13 residues. Germline CDR1 reads SNHLY; CDR2 reads FYNNEI. Losses at the gene ends were 6 bases for V and 4 bases for J; bases not matched to a gene: 4. This sequence was found in a human donor in good health. The rearrangement links TRBV2 to TRBJ2-7; 9 bases are shared with TRBD2. Sequences were obtained from memory (CD45RA-) CD4+ T cells from blood. The CDR3 spells CASRMTSGYEQYF. The DNA for the CDR3 is TGTGCCAGCAGAATGACTAGCGGTTACGAGCAGTACTTC.